This TCR beta chain derives from a study of regulatory T cells in long-lasting Graves disease. Regarding time point: newly diagnosed GD, antithyroid drugs for less than 3 months. RNA from PBMCs was the source of the TCR library. Relying on iRepertoire HTBI primers and Arm-PCR of CDR3 regions, the team built TCR beta libraries. TCRdb re-called the multiplex PCR reads with MiXCR, one entry per CDR3 protein. The sample has 580,000 or so distinct CDR3 sequences; about 16% are singletons. Per the germline V gene, CDR1 is DFQATT and CDR2 is SNEGSKA (reference sequence). Trimming took 3 bases from V and 4 from J, leaving 9 bases between them. The CDR3 extends over 13 amino acids. This same sample was also part of a study on T cells in Graves' hyperthyroidism and ophthalmopathy. This second report adds: It was uncontrolled infection, other autoimmune disease, pregnancy or lactation that excluded patients.

This material consisted of peripheral blood mononuclear cells (PBMCs), taken at new diagnosis, from a patient treated with antithyroid drugs. The J gene is TRBJ2-2, the V gene TRBV20-1; TRBD1 is a possible D gene (6 bases). The TCR sequence derives from a man younger than 30 with Graves disease. The CDR3 DNA reads TGCAGTGCTAGTTTAGGGGGCACCGGGGAGCTGTTTTTT. Its protein product is CSASLGGTGELFF.